The 19 T cell receptor beta chains in this list originate from one sample, sequenced in a study of T cell responses to AZD1222 COVID-19 vaccine. Sequencing used immunoSEQ multiplex PCR; TCRdb keeps in-frame clones, though not all of them. The sample carries around 100,000 clones, approximately 89% recorded once. The sequencing here drew on peripheral blood, taken on day 0 of MenACWY control vaccination. The receptors shown here come from an adult in good health.

The rearrangement links TRBV4-1 to TRBJ2-1; possible D gene TRBD2, 6 bases. The germline V and J ends were trimmed by 0 bases and 0 bases, with 12 bases remaining between them. Germline V gene lookup returns CDR1 MGHRA and CDR2 YSYEKL. The CDR3 is made up of 17 amino acids. The DNA of the CDR3 is TGCGCCAGCAGCCAAGAGCGGGGAAGGGACTCCTACAATGAGCAGTTCTTC. It is translated as CASSQERGRDSYNEQFF.

The chain uses TRBV19 and TRBJ1-1; D might be TRBD1 (5 bases). V was pared by 4 bases and J by 4 bases, with 22 bases between. The germline gives CDR1 LNHDA, CDR2 SQIVND (reference sequence). The CDR3 sequence is 17 residues long. CDR3 residues: CASSNHTKVGRGTEAFF. CDR3 bases: TGTGCCAGTAGTAACCACACAAAAGTGGGGAGGGGCACTGAAGCTTTCTTT. The whole variable domain, remainder taken from reference TRBV19 and TRBJ1-1, is DGGITQSPKYLFRKEGQNVTLSCEQNLNHDAMYWYRQDPGQGLRLIYYSQIVNDFQKGDIAEGYSVSREKKESFPLTVTSAQKNPTAFYLCASSNHTKVGRGTEAFFGQGTRLTVV.

This CDR3 is CASSLGEADTQYF. The CDR3 DNA sequence: TGTGCCAGCAGCTTAGGGGAGGCAGATACGCAGTATTTT. The chain uses TRBV5-4 and TRBJ2-3, with D perhaps matching TRBD2 (6 bases). The CDR3 runs 13 residues. The germline V gene has CDR1 SGHNT and CDR2 YYREEE (reference sequence). The V and J ends lost 2 bases and 4 bases respectively, with 8 bases between them.

The V gene is TRBV6-2 or TRBV6-3, the J gene TRBJ1-5; weak D call: TRBD1 (6 bases). The CDR3 has 16 residues. CDR1 MNHEY and CDR2 SVGEGT come from the germline V gene. V was pared by 2 bases and J by 2 bases, with 13 bases between. Here the CDR3 reads CASSYLGAEGNQPQHF. The CDR3 nucleotides are TGTGCCAGCAGTTACCTGGGGGCCGAGGGCAATCAGCCCCAGCATTTT.

In its sample, this clone was seen once. V and J are TRBV6-5 and TRBJ1-1, with D unclear. Per germline, CDR1 MNHEY and CDR2 SVGAGI. The V end lost 10 bases, the J end lost 0 bases, and 9 bases lay between the germline ends. This CDR3 has 12 amino acids. The CDR3 sequence is CATRLLNTEAFF. The CDR3, as DNA: TGTGCCACCCGACTATTGAACACTGAAGCTTTCTTT.

This chain joins TRBV24-1 and TRBJ2-1; 13 bases align to TRBD2. CDR3 length: 17 amino acids. CDR1 and CDR2 (germline): KGHDR, SFDVKD. V lost 10 bases to trimming and J lost 10 bases; unmatched junction nucleotides: 18. For the CDR3, the DNA is TGTGCCACATCCGGAGCGGTACTAGCGGGGGGGTCTGGGGAGCAGTTCTTC. Translation gives CATSGAVLAGGSGEQFF.

This clone has just a few counts. This chain links TRBV7-2 with TRBJ1-5; D remains unclear. The V end was cut by 5 bases, the J end by 5 bases, with 10 bases between. CDR1 is SGHTA and CDR2 is FQGNSA in the germline V gene. The CDR3 spans 13 residues. In DNA form, the CDR3 reads TGTGCCAGCAGCCCCTTGGGATATCAGCCCCAGCATTTT. Its translation: CASSPLGYQPQHF.

This rearrangement joins TRBV3-1 (or the pseudogene TRBV3-2) to TRBJ1-1; D is unresolved. The length of the CDR3 is 13 residues. V lost 4 bases, J lost 0 bases, and 6 bases lay in between. Germline assignment: CDR1 LGHDT and CDR2 YNNKEL (reference sequence). The CDR3 nucleotides read TGTGCCAGCAGCCTTCAGTTGAACACTGAAGCTTTCTTT. Translating gives CASSLQLNTEAFF.

The chain couples TRBV29-1 to TRBJ2-2; tentatively, D is TRBD1 (6 bases). V was shortened by 6 bases and J by 0 bases, with 11 bases between the two germline ends. Germline CDR1 and CDR2: SQVTM and ANQGSEA. There are 14 residues in the CDR3. The CDR3, as DNA: TGCAGCGTCGGGACATTCGCGAACACCGGGGAGCTGTTTTTT. Translating gives CSVGTFANTGELFF.

The rearrangement joins TRBV24-1 to TRBJ2-5; 7 bases line up with TRBD1. V shed 6 bases, J shed 3 bases, and the junction held 6 bases outside the gene matches. The CDR3 covers 14 residues. Germline-derived CDR1 and CDR2 are KGHDR and SFDVKD. For the CDR3, the DNA is TGTGCCACCAGTCCTCCCGGGACAGAAGAGACCCAGTACTTC. As protein: CATSPPGTEETQYF.

J is TRBJ2-5 and V is TRBV15, with 9 bases aligning to TRBD2. Germline assignment: CDR1 LNHNV and CDR2 YYDKDF (reference sequence). Germline trimming cut 6 bases from V and 5 bases from J; bases unmatched to any gene: 10. The CDR3 spans 15 residues. CDR3 in DNA: TGTGCCACCAGTTCATCTGCGGGGGGGCCGGAGACCCAGTACTTC. This sequence encodes CATSSSAGGPETQYF.

The V and J genes are TRBV3-1 (or the pseudogene TRBV3-2) and TRBJ1-5, with D tentatively TRBD1 (5 bases). Germline lookup yields CDR1 LGHDT and CDR2 YNNKEL (reference sequence). This CDR3 comprises 15 residues. V lost 1 base and J 6 bases, leaving 13 bases between the germline ends. Here the CDR3 reads CASSQVVGLGQPQHF. The CDR3 nucleotides read TGTGCCAGCAGCCAAGTGGTGGGGCTGGGTCAGCCCCAGCATTTT.

The genes are TRBV5-1 and TRBJ2-5; D remains unclear. The CDR3 covers 13 residues. V was shortened by 0 bases and J by 5 bases, with 8 bases between the two germline ends. Germline V gene lookup returns CDR1 SGHRS and CDR2 YFSETQ. The CDR3 nucleotides read TGCGCCAGCAGCTTGGGTAGCTCCGAGACCCAGTACTTC. It codes for CASSLGSSETQYF.

The chain is built from TRBV20-1 and TRBJ1-1, with no clear D. V was pared by 3 bases and J by 0 bases, with 8 bases between. Germline CDR1 reads DFQATT; CDR2 reads SNEGSKA (reference sequence). The CDR3 totals 13 residues. The CDR3, as DNA: TGCAGTGCTAGTGACACGGTGAACACTGAAGCTTTCTTT. Its protein is CSASDTVNTEAFF.

In DNA form, the CDR3 reads TGTGCCAGCTCACCAAGACAGGGACTAGCTAACTATGGCTACACCTTC. Translating it yields CASSPRQGLANYGYTF. The gene calls are TRBV18 and TRBJ1-2; 7 bases line up with TRBD1. V shed 2 bases and J 0 bases; nucleotides not matched to a gene: 6. Germline CDR1 and CDR2: KGHSH and LQKENI. CDR3 length equals 16 residues. Supplemented by reference TRBV18 and TRBJ1-2, the full variable domain reads NAGVMQNPRHLVRRRGQEARLRCSPMKGHSHVYWYRQLPEEGLKFMVYLQKENIIDESGMPKERFSAEFPKEGPSILRIQQVVRGDSAAYFCASSPRQGLANYGYTFGSGTRLTVV.

This sequence joins TRBV28 and TRBJ1-5; D gene ambiguous. The germline gives CDR1 MDHEN, CDR2 SYDVKM. There are 13 residues in the CDR3. The CDR3 DNA reads TGTGCGGCCGTGAAGCTCAGCAATCAGCCCCAGCATTTT. Its translation: CAAVKLSNQPQHF.

This clone is medium-sized. The rearrangement links TRBV4-2 to TRBJ2-2; 10 bases match TRBD2. CDR1 is LGHNA and CDR2 is YNFKEQ in the germline V gene. The CDR3 is 15 residues long. The J segment lost 3 bases and the V segment lost 5 bases, leaving 3 bases of the junction unmatched. The CDR3, as DNA: TGTGCCAGCAGCTACAGCGGGGGGGACACCGGGGAGCTGTTTTTT. It translates to CASSYSGGDTGELFF.

The rearrangement uses TRBV7-9 and TRBJ2-3; weak D call: TRBD2 (6 bases). Trimming cost V 4 bases and J 3 bases, with 17 bases left between them. This CDR3 comprises 16 residues. Germline CDR1 is SEHNR and CDR2 is FQNEAQ (reference sequence). CDR3 coding DNA: TGTGCCAGCAGCTGGCCCGTCGGGGGTTTTACAGATACGCAGTATTTT. Amino acids: CASSWPVGGFTDTQYF.

The chain links TRBV28 to TRBJ1-5, with a tentative D call TRBD1 (6 bases). This CDR3 is 15 amino acids long. Deletions cut 6 bases from V and 4 bases from J, with 16 bases between. The germline V gene encodes CDR1 MDHEN and CDR2 SYDVKM. The CDR3 DNA reads as TGTGCCAGCAGCGAACAGGGAAGGAGAAATCAGCCCCAGCATTTT. Protein product: CASSEQGRRNQPQHF.